Following are 20 T cell receptor beta chains from one sample sequenced in a study of T cell responses to AZD1222 COVID-19 vaccine. Sequencing used immunoSEQ multiplex PCR; TCRdb keeps in-frame clones, though not all of them. The data hold 55,000 to 80,000 clones, with 89% observed a single time. The sequencing here drew on peripheral blood, taken 28 days after the second AZD1222 dose. These TCRs come from an adult who received the AZD1222 COVID-19 vaccine.

The chain couples TRBV19 to TRBJ1-1, with D possibly being TRBD1 (5 bases). The V and J ends lost 7 bases and 0 bases respectively, with 18 bases between them. The CDR3 is made up of 16 amino acids. Germline V gene lookup returns CDR1 LNHDA and CDR2 SQIVND (reference sequence). CDR3 sequence reads: CASTEDGGFMNTEAFF. As DNA, the CDR3 is TGTGCCAGTACCGAAGATGGGGGTTTCATGAACACTGAAGCTTTCTTT.

The chain joins TRBV4-1 to TRBJ2-3; TRBD2 matches at 14 bases. CDR1 is MGHRA and CDR2 is YSYEKL in the germline V gene. The CDR3 runs 17 residues. The J segment lost 1 base and the V segment lost 4 bases, leaving 4 bases of the junction unmatched. In DNA form, the CDR3 reads TGCGCCAGCAGCCGGGGACTAGCGGGAGCAGGCACAGATACGCAGTATTTT. This gives the protein CASSRGLAGAGTDTQYF.

The chain uses TRBV28 and TRBJ1-5; 9 bases line up with TRBD1. The CDR3 is 17 residues long. V shed 10 bases, J shed 0 bases, and the junction held 13 bases outside the gene matches. Germline V gene sequence: CDR1 MDHEN, CDR2 SYDVKM. CDR3 bases: TGTGCCACCCACACAGGGGGCAACCTATATAGCAATCAGCCCCAGCATTTT. It encodes CATHTGGNLYSNQPQHF.

The V call is TRBV19, the J call TRBJ2-1; 9 nucleotides match TRBD1. Trimming took 6 bases from V and 9 from J; bases not matched to a gene: 9. This CDR3 has 14 residues. The germline V gene has CDR1 LNHDA and CDR2 SQIVND (reference sequence). CDR3 loop: CASRSGTGYSEQFF. CDR3 DNA sequence: TGTGCCAGTAGGTCCGGGACAGGGTATAGTGAGCAGTTCTTC.

This chain connects TRBV6-6 to TRBJ1-4; D gene ambiguous. The V end was cut by 7 bases, the J end by 6 bases, with 12 bases between. From germline, CDR1 is MNHNY and CDR2 SVGAGI (reference sequence). The CDR3 runs 13 residues. CDR3 in amino acids: CASKGNLDEKLFF. The CDR3 nucleotides read TGTGCCAGCAAAGGCAATTTAGATGAAAAACTGTTTTTT.

V usage is TRBV5-4 and J usage is TRBJ2-1; the match to TRBD1 covers 10 bases. Germline lookup yields CDR1 SGHNT and CDR2 YYREEE (reference sequence). The CDR3 sequence is 16 residues long. With V trimmed by 5 bases and J by 6 bases, 11 bases remained unmatched. For the CDR3, the DNA is TGTGCCAGCAGTTTGAAAGGGACAGGGGTTGGCAATGAGCAGTTCTTC. It translates to CASSLKGTGVGNEQFF.

This clone has more than one count but fewer than ten. The chain recombines TRBV5-4 with TRBJ2-7; possibly TRBD1 for D (6 bases). Trimming took off 4 bases at V and 3 bases at J, with 14 bases between the two ends. The CDR3 covers 14 residues. Germline V gives CDR1 SGHNT, CDR2 YYREEE (reference sequence). The CDR3 DNA reads as TGTGCCAGCAGCGTGTCACAGGGAGACTACGAGCAGTACTTC. It yields the protein CASSVSQGDYEQYF.

The rearrangement links TRBV6-5 to TRBJ2-1, with 12 bases that match TRBD2. Trimming took 6 bases from V and 7 from J; bases not matched to a gene: 7. Per the germline V gene, CDR1 is MNHEY and CDR2 is SVGAGI. The CDR3 has 15 residues. For the CDR3, the DNA is TGTGCCAGCAGAAAGACTAGCGGGAGTACGAATGAGCAGTTCTTC. It yields the protein CASRKTSGSTNEQFF.

This clone was observed once. V usage is TRBV3-1 (or the pseudogene TRBV3-2) and J usage is TRBJ2-1; 7 bases fit TRBD2. Germline loops: CDR1 LGHDT, CDR2 YNNKEL (reference sequence). The V gene end was trimmed by 1 base and the J gene end by 6 bases; junction bases not matched to a gene: 15. The CDR3 runs to 18 residues. The DNA for the CDR3 is TGTGCCAGCAGCCAAGTTTTCGGAGCGGGAAGAACCTTCAATGAGCAGTTCTTC. Encoded protein: CASSQVFGAGRTFNEQFF.

The CDR3 nucleotides read TGTGCCAGCAGCTTAGCGAAGCTAGCGGGAGGGCCGTACGAGCAGTACTTC. Its translation: CASSLAKLAGGPYEQYF. V gene TRBV7-9 combines with J gene TRBJ2-7, with 12 positions matching TRBD2. The V gene's germline CDR1 is SEHNR and CDR2 FQNEAQ (reference sequence). V trimming: 0 bases; J trimming: 4 bases; junction bases outside the gene matches: 7. This CDR3 has 17 residues.

The chain employs TRBV6-4 and TRBJ1-5, with unresolved D. Looked up from germline, CDR1 is MRHNA and CDR2 is SNTAGT. V was clipped by 3 bases and J by 6 bases, with 15 bases between them. This CDR3 region has 15 residues. CDR3 amino acids: CASSDQAGVGQPQHF. DNA for the CDR3: TGTGCCAGCAGTGATCAGGCTGGGGTGGGTCAGCCCCAGCATTTT.

The chain joins TRBV4-2 to TRBJ2-7; no firm D call. CDR1 and CDR2 (germline): LGHNA, YNFKEQ. V was cut by 0 bases and J by 1 base, with 31 bases left in between. This CDR3 region has 22 residues. CDR3 loop: CASSQDRARPPPLYSSSYEQYF. The CDR3 DNA is TGTGCCAGCAGCCAAGATAGAGCTCGGCCCCCGCCCCTATATTCCTCTTCCTACGAGCAGTACTTC.

The genes are TRBV12-3 or TRBV12-4 and TRBJ2-1; D unclear. V lost 7 bases and J 9 bases, leaving 16 bases between the germline ends. This CDR3 is 13 amino acids long. The CDR3 DNA sequence: TGTGCCAGCATAGCCGGTATAAATAGTGAGCAGTTCTTC. Translating gives CASIAGINSEQFF.

The rearrangement joins TRBV27 to TRBJ2-1, with 13 nucleotides matching TRBD2. The CDR3 runs 14 residues. Germline V gene sequence: CDR1 MNHEY, CDR2 SMNVEV (reference sequence). Trimming cost V 5 bases and J 9 bases; bases outside gene matches: 4. Written as DNA, the CDR3 is TGTGCCAGCAGTCCCAGGACTAGCGGGGGTGAGCAGTTCTTC. This gives the protein CASSPRTSGGEQFF.

The rearrangement joins TRBV2 to TRBJ1-1; no definite D call. Between the trimmed V and J ends, which lost 1 base and 11 bases, there was a span of 8 bases. The CDR3 sequence is 11 residues long. Germline V CDR1 and CDR2: SNHLY, FYNNEI. This chain's CDR3 is CASSEGRMAFF. CDR3 nucleotides: TGTGCCAGCAGTGAAGGACGCATGGCTTTCTTT.

V usage is TRBV3-1 (or the pseudogene TRBV3-2) and J usage is TRBJ1-5; 9 nucleotides agree with TRBD1. The CDR3 loop spans 16 amino acids. V was pared by 0 bases and J by 4 bases, with 4 bases of the junction left unmatched. The V gene's germline CDR1 is LGHDT and CDR2 YNNKEL (reference sequence). The CDR3: CASSQDWGTGNQPQHF. CDR3 in DNA: TGTGCCAGCAGCCAAGATTGGGGGACAGGGAATCAGCCCCAGCATTTT.

The J gene is TRBJ2-1, the V gene TRBV27; D possibly corresponds to TRBD1 (6 bases). There are 19 residues in the CDR3. Germline V CDR1 and CDR2: MNHEY, SMNVEV (reference sequence). Between the trimmed V and J ends, which lost 2 bases and 5 bases, there was a span of 25 bases. The CDR3 DNA reads as TGTGCCAGCAGTTTAGATGGGGGCTTAAGGGTCGGGGTCGACAATGAGCAGTTCTTC. The encoded protein is CASSLDGGLRVGVDNEQFF.

This clone was found a few times. This sequence joins TRBV27 and TRBJ2-1; 12 bases match TRBD2. Unmatched junction bases numbered 6, after V lost 5 bases and J lost 7 bases. There are 15 residues in the CDR3. Germline V CDR1 and CDR2: MNHEY, SMNVEV (reference sequence). The CDR3 sequence is CASSPRLAGVNEQFF. The CDR3 DNA reads as TGTGCCAGCAGTCCCCGACTAGCGGGAGTTAATGAGCAGTTCTTC.

The chain's CDR3 is CASSRSPPTDTQYF. CDR3 nucleotide sequence: TGTGCCAGCTCAAGATCTCCACCCACAGATACGCAGTATTTT. The V gene is TRBV5-5, the J gene TRBJ2-3; D not resolved. The CDR3 contains 14 residues. Germline lookup yields CDR1 SGHKS and CDR2 YYEKEE (reference sequence). The V end was cut by 7 bases, the J end by 2 bases, with 14 bases between.

This chain links TRBV6-5 with TRBJ2-5; D unclear. CDR3 length: 14 amino acids. Germline CDR1 is MNHEY and CDR2 is SVGAGI. Trimming took 0 bases from V and 4 from J, leaving 9 bases between them. CDR3 sequence: CASSYSNHRETQYF. The CDR3 region has the DNA TGTGCCAGCAGTTACTCGAATCACAGAGAGACCCAGTACTTC.